These 11 T cell receptor beta chains came from one sample sequenced in a study of T cell responses to AZD1222 COVID-19 vaccine. The assay was immunoSEQ multiplex PCR, and TCRdb's table has in-frame clones only and misses some. The repertoire holds some 150,000 clones, with approximately 78% as singletons. The material was peripheral blood, obtained on day 0 of MenACWY control vaccination. The receptors here all came from an adult in good health.

This chain links TRBV6-1 with TRBJ2-2; TRBD2 agrees at 7 bases. The V gene's germline CDR1 is MNHNS and CDR2 SASEGT. V shed 3 bases and J 4 bases; nucleotides not matched to a gene: 2. The CDR3 has 14 amino acids. CDR3 in amino acids: CASSDWGGTGELFF. The CDR3 DNA sequence: TGTGCCAGCAGTGATTGGGGGGGCACCGGGGAGCTGTTTTTT.

This chain joins TRBV6-1 and TRBJ1-6; D is uncertain. This CDR3 comprises 16 residues. V lost 5 bases and J 0 bases, leaving 11 bases between the germline ends. CDR1 MNHNS and CDR2 SASEGT come from the germline V gene. The chain's CDR3 is CASSQGVSSYNSPLHF. CDR3 sequence (DNA): TGTGCCAGCAGTCAAGGCGTTAGCTCCTATAATTCACCCCTCCACTTT.

CDR3 in amino acids: CAWRSPGKETQYF. CDR3 bases: TGTGCCTGGAGAAGCCCCGGGAAAGAGACCCAGTACTTC. This chain connects TRBV30 to TRBJ2-5, with D possibly matching TRBD2 (5 bases). This CDR3 is built from 13 residues. V lost 3 bases and J 3 bases, leaving 11 bases between the germline ends. Germline CDR1 reads GTSNPN; CDR2 reads SVGIG (reference sequence).

The V and J genes are TRBV30 and TRBJ1-6; D gene uncertain. V shed 3 bases and J shed 5 bases, with 8 bases lying between them. This CDR3 has 13 residues. From germline, CDR1 is GTSNPN and CDR2 SVGIG (reference sequence). The CDR3 spells CAWRAPDNSPLHF. The CDR3 nucleotides are TGTGCCTGGAGGGCCCCCGATAATTCACCCCTCCACTTT.

The rearrangement links TRBV28 to TRBJ1-4; 11 bases map to TRBD1. The CDR3 runs to 15 residues. Losses at the gene ends were 4 bases for V and 7 bases for J; bases not matched to a gene: 5. Germline CDR1 reads MDHEN; CDR2 reads SYDVKM. The CDR3 region has the DNA TGTGCCAGCAGTTCGACCGGGACAGGGGGTGAAAAACTGTTTTTT. Translated: CASSSTGTGGEKLFF.

The V gene is TRBV6-5, the J gene TRBJ1-2; 8 positions match TRBD1. V trimming: 10 bases; J trimming: 1 base; junction bases outside the gene matches: 11. Per the germline V gene, CDR1 is MNHEY and CDR2 is SVGAGI. The CDR3 runs to 15 residues. CDR3 region: CATRATGVSNYGYTF. CDR3 nucleotide sequence: TGTGCCACCAGGGCGACAGGGGTTAGTAACTATGGCTACACCTTC.

This clone was detected many times. The rearrangement joins TRBV6-5 to TRBJ1-2; D is unclear. CDR1 and CDR2 (germline): MNHEY, SVGAGI. V shed 7 bases and J shed 4 bases, with 16 bases lying between them. This CDR3 is built from 14 residues. The DNA for the CDR3 is TGTGCCAGCACCTCCCACGCATTGGCCTATGGCTACACCTTC. This translates into CASTSHALAYGYTF.

The chain joins TRBV5-5 to TRBJ1-4; D is undetermined. V was shortened by 3 bases and J by 7 bases, with 25 bases between the two germline ends. The germline gives CDR1 SGHKS, CDR2 YYEKEE (reference sequence). There are 18 residues in the CDR3. CDR3 protein: CASSSPGPNSEGVEKLFF. DNA for the CDR3: TGTGCCAGCAGCTCACCCGGACCCAATTCAGAGGGCGTTGAAAAACTGTTTTTT.

The genes are TRBV21-1 and TRBJ2-4; the D call in the table, TRBD1, was not verified against the DNA. TRBV21-1 is a known pseudogene. The CDR3 totals 14 residues. As DNA, the CDR3 is TGTGCCAGCAGCAGCAGGGTAGGGGGTGGGGTCAGGTACTTC. Amino acids: CASSSRVGGGVRYF.

J is TRBJ2-3 and V is TRBV7-3; tentatively, D is TRBD1 (6 bases). The CDR3 runs 13 residues. V lost 2 bases and J lost 5, with 8 bases in between. Per the germline V gene, CDR1 is SGHTA and CDR2 is FQGTGA. The CDR3 is CASSLQGRDTQYF. The CDR3 bases are TGTGCCAGCAGCTTACAGGGGAGAGATACGCAGTATTTT.

This chain uses TRBV6-4 with TRBJ2-2; D unclear. The V end lost 6 bases, the J end lost 2 bases, and 7 bases lay between the germline ends. The CDR3 sequence is 13 residues long. The germline gives CDR1 MRHNA, CDR2 SNTAGT. In DNA, the CDR3 is TGTGCCAGCAGCCAGGACAACACCGGGGAGCTGTTTTTT. Encoded protein: CASSQDNTGELFF.